The entry below describes one TCR beta chain. Its antigen is unidentified. Germline lookup yields CDR1 SGDLS and CDR2 YYNGEE. The germline V and J ends were trimmed by 5 bases and 2 bases, with 10 bases remaining between them. The CDR3 spans 13 residues. The PCR ran on 60 Vbeta and 13 Jbeta primers. The protocol was immunoSEQ multiplex PCR, while the TCRdb copy is restricted to in-frame clones and leaves out a portion. The data hold over 150,000 clones, with 79% observed a single time. This specimen belongs to a study of cytomegalovirus exposure and HLA in healthy donors. Whole-study findings and limits: An assumption of roughly uniform sequencing depth across donors underlay the presence/absence analyses.

The V call is TRBV9, the J call TRBJ1-1; a possible D gene is TRBD1 (6 bases). This clonotype was sampled from a girl between 5 and 17 years old in good health and CMV-seropositive. Sample: PBMCs. CDR3 amino acids: CASRRGGNTEAFF. CDR3 sequence (DNA): TGTGCCAGCAGAAGAGGGGGTAACACTGAAGCTTTCTTT.